These 30 T cell receptor beta chains came from one sample sequenced in a study of T cell clonality in common variable immunodeficiency. Points from the study as a whole: In common variable immunodeficiency, TCR beta chains reportedly carried fewer deletions and N-nucleotide insertions.

For these TCRs, the target antigens are not known. TCRdb keeps only in-frame clones here, not all; method: immunoSEQ multiplex PCR. This sample comprises 40,000 to 50,000 clones, none seen once only. Material for sequencing was peripheral blood mononuclear cells. Every receptor here comes from a human donor with common variable immunodeficiency.

This clone was detected ten times or more. The CDR3 bases that were read are TGTGCCAGCTCACCCGTGGATGGGGGGGCAGGTGATACG. Protein sequence: CASSPVDGGAGDT. The complete CDR3 protein is CASSPVDGGAGDTQYF. The V and J genes are TRBV18 and TRBJ2-3; maybe TRBD2 (7 bases). The observed sequence ends 3 residues before the CDR3 terminus, with the missing tail filled in from the germline J gene. Per germline, CDR1 KGHSH and CDR2 LQKENI. The CDR3 loop spans 16 amino acids. Trimming left V 3 bases short and J 6 bases short, with 19 bases between.

This clone came up many times. Read data end 3 residues before the CDR3 end; the end is taken from the germline J gene. The chain combines TRBV29-1 with TRBJ2-6, with 7 bases aligning to TRBD2. The CDR3 contains 16 residues. CDR1 SQVTM and CDR2 ANQGSEA come from the germline V gene. Unmatched junction bases numbered 12, after V lost 6 bases and J lost 4 bases. The part of the CDR3 DNA that was read is TGCAGCGTAAGCGGGACGAATACGGGGGGGGCCAACGTC. It is translated as CSVSGTNTGGANV. The CDR3 reads in full as CSVSGTNTGGANVLTF.

Concerning this clone: The DNA ends 3 residues before the CDR3 does, and the rest of the CDR3 is filled in from the germline J gene. This chain uses TRBV19 with TRBJ2-5; TRBD2 aligns across 7 bases. V lost 0 bases to trimming and J lost 4 bases; unmatched junction nucleotides: 8. The CDR3 is 16 residues long. The germline V gene encodes CDR1 LNHDA and CDR2 SQIVND (reference sequence). The CDR3 reads CASSIDHSSGAETQYF. CDR3 DNA (partial): TGTGCCAGTAGTATAGATCATTCTAGCGGCGCAGAGACC.

A remark on this clone: The sequence runs out 3 residues before the end of the CDR3; the remainder is reconstructed from the germline J gene. The chain carries TRBV7-2 and TRBJ2-1, with TRBD2 matching 13 bases. CDR3 length: 15 residues. The V and J ends lost 5 bases and 9 bases, in that order; junction bases with no gene match: 7. From germline, CDR1 is SGHTA and CDR2 FQGNSA. The DNA read from the CDR3 is TGTGCCAGCAGCCCGGGGACTAGCGGGACGACTGAG. As protein: CASSPGTSGTTE. The whole CDR3 protein reads CASSPGTSGTTEQFF.

This clone was counted a few times. From the germline J gene comes the end of the CDR3, since the read stops 3 residues before it. The chain is built from TRBV10-1 and TRBJ2-7; possibly TRBD1 for D (5 bases). V was trimmed by 4 bases and J by 6 bases, leaving 7 bases between them. Germline values: CDR1 WNHNN, CDR2 SYGVQD (reference sequence). This CDR3 comprises 11 residues. CDR3 amino acids: CASSGGGEQYF. The DNA read from the CDR3 is TGCGCCAGCAGTGGGGGCGGCGAG.

This clone was seen a handful of times. The CDR3 is cut off 3 residues early in the read; its end comes from the germline J gene. J is TRBJ1-5 and V is TRBV7-2; 8 bases agree with TRBD1. The junction had 7 bases not matched to a gene; V was cut back by 5 bases and J by 7 bases. This CDR3 is built from 14 residues. Germline CDR1 reads SGHTA; CDR2 reads FQGNSA. The CDR3 bases that were read are TGTGCCAGCAGCCCCCGGACAGGGCCACAGCCC. Amino acids: CASSPRTGPQP. The entire CDR3 protein is CASSPRTGPQPQHF.

To note about this clone: The read comes to an end 3 residues before the CDR3 does, leaving the germline J gene to fill in the end. The rearrangement joins TRBV19 to TRBJ2-3, with D perhaps matching TRBD1 (6 bases). Germline V gene lookup returns CDR1 LNHDA and CDR2 SQIVND (reference sequence). Trimming left V 3 bases short and J 2 bases short, with 12 bases between. This CDR3 spans 15 amino acids. The chain's CDR3 is CASSILGQNTDTQYF. The part of the CDR3 DNA that was read is TGTGCCAGTAGTATTCTCGGACAGAACACAGATACG. Full variable domain (rest looked up from reference TRBV19 and TRBJ2-3): DGGITQSPKYLFRKEGQNVTLSCEQNLNHDAMYWYRQDPGQGLRLIYYSQIVNDFQKGDIAEGYSVSREKKESFPLTVTSAQKNPTAFYLCASSILGQNTDTQYFGPGTRLTVL.

This clone was observed many times. The observed sequence ends 3 residues before the CDR3 terminus, with the missing tail filled in from the germline J gene. The rearrangement joins TRBV19 to TRBJ2-5; 8 bases are a match to TRBD1. The germline gives CDR1 LNHDA, CDR2 SQIVND (reference sequence). V gave up 5 bases and J gave up 1 base; unmatched junction bases: 6. The CDR3 is 15 amino acids. Partial CDR3 DNA: TGTGCCAGTAGTGTCTGGACAGGGACCCAAGAGACC. Translated: CASSVWTGTQET. The whole CDR3 is CASSVWTGTQETQYF.

Notes on this clone: The read finishes 3 residues shy of the CDR3 end, and the germline J gene is used to complete it. The chain links TRBV19 to TRBJ2-2, with 11 bases aligning to TRBD2. CDR1 LNHDA and CDR2 SQIVND come from the germline V gene (reference sequence). The CDR3 runs to 18 residues. V shed 4 bases and J 8 bases; nucleotides not matched to a gene: 15. CDR3 bases read: TGTGCCAGTAGTACGCCCCTTCTAGCGGGGGGCCCTAATGGGGAG. Its protein product is CASSTPLLAGGPNGE. The CDR3 in its entirety is CASSTPLLAGGPNGELFF.

This clone was observed many times. Sequencing ends 3 residues short of the CDR3 end; the germline J gene provides the rest. The V call is TRBV20-1, the J call TRBJ1-1; tentative D call: TRBD1 (6 bases). CDR3 length equals 13 residues. Deletions cut 0 bases from V and 1 base from J, with 6 bases between. The germline V gene has CDR1 DFQATT and CDR2 SNEGSKA (reference sequence). The CDR3 protein is CSARDRGNTEAFF. Partial CDR3 DNA: TGCAGTGCTAGAGACAGGGGGAACACTGAA.

About this clone: With the read ending 3 residues before the CDR3 end, the germline J gene is used to fill in that end. The chain uses TRBV19 and TRBJ2-3, with D perhaps matching TRBD1 (6 bases). The germline V and J ends were trimmed by 1 base and 1 base, with 9 bases remaining between them. CDR1 LNHDA and CDR2 SQIVND come from the germline V gene (reference sequence). The CDR3 length is 15 residues. The covered CDR3 bases are TGTGCCAGTAGTATAGTGGGGGCGGGCACAGATACG. This translates into CASSIVGAGTDT. The CDR3 reads in full as CASSIVGAGTDTQYF. Looking up the rest from reference TRBV19 and TRBJ2-3 gives the full variable domain: DGGITQSPKYLFRKEGQNVTLSCEQNLNHDAMYWYRQDPGQGLRLIYYSQIVNDFQKGDIAEGYSVSREKKESFPLTVTSAQKNPTAFYLCASSIVGAGTDTQYFGPGTRLTVL.

This clone came up many times. Coverage ceases 3 residues before the CDR3 finishes, and the germline J gene fills in the end. The chain has TRBV5-1 and TRBJ2-2; 12 nucleotides align to TRBD1. J was trimmed by 8 bases and V by 4 bases; bases with no gene match: 9. Germline V gene data show CDR1 as SGHRS and CDR2 as YFSETQ. The CDR3 contains 16 residues. The CDR3 sequence: CASSPGTGGALGELFF. The sequenced CDR3 bases are TGCGCCAGCAGCCCGGGGACAGGGGGCGCCTTGGGGGAG. Drawing the rest from reference TRBV5-1 and TRBJ2-2, the complete variable domain is KAGVTQTPRYLIKTRGQQVTLSCSPISGHRSVSWYQQTPGQGLQFLFEYFSETQRNKGNFPGRFSGRQFSNSRSEMNVSTLELGDSALYLCASSPGTGGALGELFFGEGSRLTVL.

With regard to this clone: One end of the junction does not line up with germline, which may come from a read error. The read terminates 3 residues ahead of where the CDR3 ends, so the germline J gene completes it. This chain connects TRBV6-1 to TRBJ2-7; D is ambiguous. Germline V gives CDR1 MNHNS, CDR2 SASEGT. The CDR3 runs to 12 residues. The CDR3 protein is CASREGGDEQYF. Incomplete CDR3 DNA: TGTGCCAGCAGGGAAGGCGGCGACGAG.

The sample holds many counts of this clone. The read terminates 3 residues ahead of where the CDR3 ends, so the germline J gene completes it. The sample carries other DNA sequences with the same CDR3. V and J are TRBV6-2 or TRBV6-3 and TRBJ1-6, with 7 nucleotides matching TRBD1. This CDR3 has 16 amino acids. V shed 2 bases and J 9 bases; nucleotides not matched to a gene: 10. Germline V gene sequence: CDR1 MNHEY, CDR2 SVGEGT. CDR3 loop: CASSYTGDWFSSPLHF. Incomplete CDR3 DNA: TGTGCCAGCAGTTACACAGGGGACTGGTTTTCTTCACCC.

Remarks on this clone: From the germline J gene comes the end of the CDR3, since the read stops 3 residues before it. The chain has TRBV5-1 and TRBJ1-5; TRBD1 matches at 7 bases. The junction had 7 bases not matched to a gene; V was cut back by 0 bases and J by 7 bases. The germline gives CDR1 SGHRS, CDR2 YFSETQ. This CDR3 contains 15 residues. The covered CDR3 bases are TGCGCCAGCAGCTTGGGAACAGGGGTCCGACAGCCC. This translates into CASSLGTGVRQP. The full-length CDR3 reads as CASSLGTGVRQPQHF.

In regard to this clone: Read data end 3 residues before the CDR3 end; the end is taken from the germline J gene. The chain has TRBV19 and TRBJ1-3; D gene unclear. The CDR3 runs to 14 residues. Germline lookup yields CDR1 LNHDA and CDR2 SQIVND (reference sequence). The V end lost 7 bases, the J end lost 2 bases, and 12 bases lay between the germline ends. CDR3 bases read: TGTGCCAGTACCCAGAATCCCACTGGAAACACC. As protein: CASTQNPTGNT. Given in full, the CDR3 is CASTQNPTGNTIYF.

On this clone: Read coverage stops 3 residues before the CDR3 terminus; the germline J gene supplies the remainder. The chain joins TRBV7-2 to TRBJ1-2; TRBD1 agrees at 10 bases. CDR3 length: 15 amino acids. Germline trimming cut 4 bases from V and 7 bases from J; bases unmatched to any gene: 9. Germline V lookup: CDR1 SGHTA, CDR2 FQGNSA. CDR3 sequence reads: CASSSDRGPRSGYTF. The sequenced part of the CDR3 DNA is TGTGCCAGCAGCTCTGACAGGGGGCCAAGGTCTGGC. Combining the CDR3 with reference TRBV7-2 and TRBJ1-2 gives the whole variable domain GAGVSQSPSNKVTEKGKDVELRCDPISGHTALYWYRQSLGQGLEFLIYFQGNSAPDKSGLPSDRFSAERTGGSVSTLTIQRTQQEDSAVYLCASSSDRGPRSGYTFGSGTRLTVV.

Remarks on this clone: The read is 3 residues too short to cover the CDR3 end, so that end is filled in from the germline J gene. This chain connects TRBV20-1 to TRBJ2-7; 7 bases match TRBD1. This CDR3 has 15 amino acids. J lost 4 bases, V lost 0 bases, and 9 bases had no gene match. Germline CDR1 DFQATT, CDR2 SNEGSKA (reference sequence). CDR3 DNA (partial): TGCAGTGCTAGAGATCTGAGGACAGGTTGGTACGAG. Translation: CSARDLRTGWYE. The complete CDR3 reads CSARDLRTGWYEQYF.

There are a few counts of this clone. The read ends 3 residues before the CDR3 terminus; that terminus is restored from the germline J gene. The V gene is TRBV11-2, the J gene TRBJ2-7; D possibly corresponds to TRBD1 (6 bases). Trimming left V 5 bases short and J 5 bases short, with 16 bases between. Per the germline V gene, CDR1 is SGHAT and CDR2 is FQNNGV. The CDR3 is 14 residues long. The CDR3 loop is CASSLLQGSNEQYF. The sequenced CDR3 bases are TGTGCCAGCAGCCTACTACAGGGATCCAACGAG. The full variable domain, completed using reference TRBV11-2 and TRBJ2-7, is EAGVAQSPRYKIIEKRQSVAFWCNPISGHATLYWYQQILGQGPKLLIQFQNNGVVDDSQLPKDRFSAERLKGVDSTLKIQPAKLEDSAVYLCASSLLQGSNEQYFGPGTRLTVT.

This clone was found a few times. The sequenced fragment ends 3 residues before the CDR3 boundary, so the rest is inferred from the germline J gene. The chain is built from TRBV7-6 and TRBJ1-1; perhaps TRBD1 as D (6 bases). Trimming took off 5 bases at V and 7 bases at J, with 20 bases between the two ends. The germline V gene has CDR1 SGHVS and CDR2 FNYEAQ. The CDR3 is made up of 15 amino acids. CDR3 protein: CASSTRGGASGEAFF. CDR3 bases read: TGTGCCAGCAGCACTAGGGGGGGGGCAAGCGGTGAA.

The sequenced CDR3 bases are TGTGCCAGCAGCATCCATGGCCCCACGGGTGGC. This codes for CASSIHGPTGG. The entire CDR3 protein is CASSIHGPTGGYTF. The chain recombines TRBV7-8 with TRBJ1-2; D not certain. The read terminates 3 residues before the CDR3 end, so the remaining end is supplied by the germline J gene. Germline V gene lookup returns CDR1 SGHVS and CDR2 FQNEAQ. The length of the CDR3 is 14 residues. Trimming left V 5 bases short and J 7 bases short, with 17 bases between.

The table lists this clone with many counts. The CDR3 is cut off 3 residues early in the read; its end comes from the germline J gene. This rearrangement joins TRBV7-2 to TRBJ2-7; tentatively, D is TRBD2 (5 bases). The V end lost 2 bases, the J end lost 4 bases, and 9 bases lay between the germline ends. There are 13 residues in the CDR3. Looked up from germline, CDR1 is SGHTA and CDR2 is FQGNSA. The CDR3: CASSLPSGYEQYF. The CDR3 bases that were read are TGTGCCAGCAGCTTACCCAGCGGTTACGAG.

For this clone: The read ends 3 residues shy of where the CDR3 ends; the end is completed using the germline J gene. The genes are TRBV19 and TRBJ2-1; a possible D gene is TRBD1 (5 bases). V was cut by 1 base and J by 4 bases, with 14 bases left in between. The germline V gene has CDR1 LNHDA and CDR2 SQIVND (reference sequence). The CDR3 loop spans 16 amino acids. The CDR3 spells CASSIVGGAVYNEQFF. Incomplete CDR3 DNA: TGTGCCAGTAGTATAGTGGGTGGGGCAGTATACAATGAG.

Partial CDR3 DNA: TGTGCCAGTAGTATAAGTGGGGGCTTAGCGGGAGCAACCTACAATGAG. Translated: CASSISGGLAGATYNE. The whole CDR3 protein reads CASSISGGLAGATYNEQFF. The chain employs TRBV19 and TRBJ2-1; 9 bases fit TRBD2. The sequenced fragment ends 3 residues before the CDR3 boundary, so the rest is inferred from the germline J gene. The ends lost 2 bases at V and 2 bases at J; junction bases unmatched: 13. The germline gives CDR1 LNHDA, CDR2 SQIVND (reference sequence). This CDR3 has 19 residues.

This clone was found many times. The CDR3 is cut off 3 residues early in the read; its end comes from the germline J gene. The genes are TRBV29-1 and TRBJ2-5; D uncertain. Trimming pared 0 bases from V and 2 bases from J, leaving 13 bases between. The CDR3 length is 15 residues. Germline CDR1 is SQVTM and CDR2 is ANQGSEA. The CDR3 loop reads CSVEDPMSTQETQYF. Partial CDR3 DNA: TGCAGCGTTGAAGATCCCATGTCTACTCAAGAGACC.

This clone has ten or more counts. The junction departs from germline at one end; a sequencing error may be responsible. The read stops 3 residues short of the end of the CDR3; the missing end is completed from the germline J gene. This chain connects TRBV7-7 to TRBJ2-5, with D possibly being TRBD1 (5 bases). This CDR3 comprises 15 residues. Per the germline V gene, CDR1 is SSHAT and CDR2 is FNYEAQ (reference sequence). The sequenced part of the CDR3 DNA is TGTGCTAGCAGCTTAGCCGGGCAGGGTCAAGAGACC. Protein: CASSLAGQGQET. The complete CDR3 protein is CASSLAGQGQETQYF. Variable domain in full (rest from reference TRBV7-7 and TRBJ2-5): GAGVSQSPRYKVTKRGQDVTLRCDPISSHATLYWYQQALGQGPEFLTYFNYEAQPDKSGLPSDRFSAERPEGSISTLTIQRTEQRDSAMYRCASSLAGQGQETQYFGPGTRLLVL.

This clone was counted ten times or more. The read terminates 3 residues ahead of where the CDR3 ends, so the germline J gene completes it. The rearrangement links TRBV7-9 to TRBJ2-3, with unresolved D. The CDR3 is 15 residues long. Germline V gene sequence: CDR1 SEHNR, CDR2 FQNEAQ (reference sequence). Trimming took off 5 bases at V and 0 bases at J, with 12 bases between the two ends. CDR3 sequence reads: CASSRNLASTDTQYF. CDR3 bases read: TGTGCCAGCAGCAGAAACTTAGCTAGCACAGATACG. The full variable domain, with the rest looked up from reference TRBV7-9 and TRBJ2-3, is DTGVSQNPRHKITKRGQNVTFRCDPISEHNRLYWYRQTLGQGPEFLTYFQNEAQLEKSRLLSDRFSAERPKGSFSTLEIQRTEQGDSAMYLCASSRNLASTDTQYFGPGTRLTVL.

Remarks on this clone: The sequence runs out 3 residues before the end of the CDR3; the remainder is reconstructed from the germline J gene. The J gene is TRBJ2-5, the V gene TRBV2; TRBD1 or TRBD2 may be the D gene (5 bases each). CDR3 length equals 15 residues. Trimming cost V 1 base and J 5 bases, with 14 bases left between them. Germline CDR1 reads SNHLY; CDR2 reads FYNNEI. The part of the CDR3 DNA that was read is TGTGCCAGCAGTGAAGGAGGGGCCGAGGGGGAGACC. It specifies CASSEGGAEGET. The complete CDR3 protein is CASSEGGAEGETQYF.

This clone showed up many times. The read halts 3 residues ahead of the CDR3 end, with the missing end drawn from the germline J gene. The chain combines TRBV6-2 or TRBV6-3 with TRBJ2-3; 10 bases align to TRBD2. The germline gives CDR1 MNHEY, CDR2 SVGEGT. J gave up 5 bases and V 6 bases, and 8 bases lay outside the gene matches. The CDR3 is 15 residues long. The CDR3 region is CASRERGGSLDTQYF. CDR3 DNA (partial): TGTGCCAGCAGAGAGCGGGGGGGCTCACTAGATACG.

This clone appeared many times. The sequenced fragment ends 3 residues before the CDR3 boundary, so the rest is inferred from the germline J gene. The genes are TRBV6-2 or TRBV6-3 and TRBJ1-1; 7 bases are shared with TRBD1. CDR3 size: 13 residues. Losses at the gene ends were 6 bases for V and 4 bases for J; bases not matched to a gene: 5. Germline CDR1 is MNHEY and CDR2 is SVGEGT. The CDR3 reads CASRQGWGTEAFF. The CDR3 bases that were read are TGTGCCAGCAGACAGGGGTGGGGCACTGAA.